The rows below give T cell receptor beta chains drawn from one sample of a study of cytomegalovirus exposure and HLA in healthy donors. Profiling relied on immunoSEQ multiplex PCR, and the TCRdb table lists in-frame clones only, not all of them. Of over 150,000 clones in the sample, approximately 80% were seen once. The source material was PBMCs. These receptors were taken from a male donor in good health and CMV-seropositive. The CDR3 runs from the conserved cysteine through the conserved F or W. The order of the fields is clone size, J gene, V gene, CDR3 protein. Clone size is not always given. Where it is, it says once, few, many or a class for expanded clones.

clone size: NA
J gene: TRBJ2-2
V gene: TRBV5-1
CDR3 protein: CASSLTGGNTGELFF

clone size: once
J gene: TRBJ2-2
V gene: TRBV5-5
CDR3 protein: CASSPGTENTGELFF

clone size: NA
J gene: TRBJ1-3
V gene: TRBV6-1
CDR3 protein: CASSEKWSSGNTIYF

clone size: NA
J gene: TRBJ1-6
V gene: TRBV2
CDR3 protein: CATRTGVDGSPLHF

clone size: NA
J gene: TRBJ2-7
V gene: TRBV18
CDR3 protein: CASSPKNRGLGEQYF

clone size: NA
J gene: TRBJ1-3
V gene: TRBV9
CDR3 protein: CASSVSLTGGRGNTIYF

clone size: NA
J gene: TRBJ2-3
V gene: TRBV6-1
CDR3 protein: CASSPRDRETDTQYF

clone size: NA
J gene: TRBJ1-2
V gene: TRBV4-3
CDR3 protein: CASSQDPRGTLSYGYTF

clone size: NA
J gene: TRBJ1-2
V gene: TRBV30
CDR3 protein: CAWRDTAYGYTF

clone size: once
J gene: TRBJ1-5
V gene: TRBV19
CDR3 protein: CASSMDRAFNQPQHF

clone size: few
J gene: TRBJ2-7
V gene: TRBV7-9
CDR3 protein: CASSDRGRYEQYF

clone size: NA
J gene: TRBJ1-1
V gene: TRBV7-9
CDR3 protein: CASSLIAGGNTEAFF

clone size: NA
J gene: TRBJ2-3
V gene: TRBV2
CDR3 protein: CASSESPSGGSSTDTQYF

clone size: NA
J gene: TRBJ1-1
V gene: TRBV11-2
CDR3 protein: CASSFSVNTEAFF

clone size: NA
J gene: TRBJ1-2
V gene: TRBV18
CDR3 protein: CASSPTGTVANYGYTF

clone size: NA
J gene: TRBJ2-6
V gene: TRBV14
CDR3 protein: CASSPDRGPGANVLTF

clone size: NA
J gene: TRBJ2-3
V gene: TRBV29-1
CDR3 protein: CSVEGAKRTDTQYF

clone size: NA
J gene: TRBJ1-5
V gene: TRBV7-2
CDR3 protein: CASSLTGGNQPQHF

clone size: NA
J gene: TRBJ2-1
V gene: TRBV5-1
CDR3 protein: CASSLVLAGVPNEQFF

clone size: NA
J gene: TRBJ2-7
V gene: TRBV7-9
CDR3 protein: CASSLAGGQEQYF

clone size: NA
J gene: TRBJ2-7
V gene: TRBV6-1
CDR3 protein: CAGNAGTGWSYEQYF

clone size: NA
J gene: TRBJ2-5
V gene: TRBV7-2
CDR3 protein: CASSFFGETQYF

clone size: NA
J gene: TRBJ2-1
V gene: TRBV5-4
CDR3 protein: CASSLEVAGAGEQFF